The 10 T cell receptor beta chains below were found in one sample sequenced in a study of control samples from healthy donors and cancer patients. Only in-frame clones appear in the TCRdb table, and some are missing; sequencing was by immunoSEQ multiplex PCR. The sample holds 80,000 or so clones; about 95% are singletons and the top ten take 6.2%. The sample consisted of blood. The receptor set was obtained from a middle-aged woman in good health.

V usage is TRBV5-4 and J usage is TRBJ2-5; D uncertain. The CDR3 is 15 amino acids. Germline V gives CDR1 SGHNT, CDR2 YYREEE (reference sequence). V lost 4 bases and J lost 3, with 16 bases in between. The CDR3 region is CASSSAGTAEETQYF. Here the CDR3 DNA reads TGTGCCAGCAGCAGTGCCGGTACTGCAGAAGAGACCCAGTACTTC.

The V call is TRBV5-5, the J call TRBJ1-5; no firm D call. The CDR3 loop spans 14 amino acids. Trimming shortened V by 0 bases and J by 4 bases, and 8 bases separated the two germline ends. Germline assignment: CDR1 SGHKS and CDR2 YYEKEE (reference sequence). CDR3 in DNA: TGTGCCAGCAGCTTGGAGGTTTTGAATCAGCCCCAGCATTTT. This gives the protein CASSLEVLNQPQHF.

The chain combines TRBV28 with TRBJ1-1, with D tentatively TRBD1 (6 bases). The V gene's germline CDR1 is MDHEN and CDR2 SYDVKM. Trimming left V 6 bases short and J 1 base short, with 15 bases between. CDR3 length: 15 residues. The CDR3 sequence: CASRRGGQPNTEAFF. In DNA form, the CDR3 reads TGTGCCAGCAGGCGGGGGGGACAACCGAACACTGAAGCTTTCTTT.

The genes are TRBV27 and TRBJ1-3; 7 bases are shared with TRBD1. Germline V gives CDR1 MNHEY, CDR2 SMNVEV (reference sequence). V dropped 6 bases and J dropped 4; count of bases not matched to a gene: 6. The CDR3 contains 14 residues. CDR3 sequence (DNA): TGTGCCAGCAGCGACACAGGGGAAGGAAACACCATATATTTT. Its translation is CASSDTGEGNTIYF.

The chain joins TRBV27 to TRBJ2-7, with 8 nucleotides matching TRBD2. The ends lost 3 bases at V and 9 bases at J; junction bases unmatched: 1. This CDR3 has 11 amino acids. CDR1 MNHEY and CDR2 SMNVEV come from the germline V gene (reference sequence). CDR3 loop: CASSLGTRQYF. CDR3 bases: TGTGCCAGCAGTTTGGGGACTAGGCAGTACTTC.

This chain uses TRBV7-9 with TRBJ1-6; D unresolved. Trimming took 5 bases from V and 8 from J, leaving 10 bases between them. The CDR3 runs 13 residues. Germline assignment: CDR1 SEHNR and CDR2 FQNEAQ (reference sequence). The CDR3 DNA follows: TGTGCCAGCAGCGCAGTAACAGATTCACCCCTCCACTTT. Translation: CASSAVTDSPLHF.

The CDR3 DNA reads TGCGCCAGCAGTCAAATTTCGAACACCGGGGAGCTGTTTTTT. It encodes CASSQISNTGELFF. The J gene is TRBJ2-2, the V gene TRBV10-2; D unresolved. The CDR3 has 14 residues. Germline assignment: CDR1 WSHSY and CDR2 SAAADI. Trimming took 5 bases from V and 0 from J, leaving 7 bases between them.

Here the CDR3 DNA reads TGCGCCAGCAGTCAATCGGAGCTAGCGGGGAAGAATGAGCAGTTCTTC. The encoded protein is CASSQSELAGKNEQFF. The chain recombines TRBV23-1 with TRBJ2-1; 9 nucleotides align to TRBD2. TRBV23-1 is an ORF, with its function uncertain. The length of the CDR3 is 16 residues. The V and J ends lost 0 bases and 7 bases, in that order; junction bases with no gene match: 7.

V gene TRBV11-3 combines with J gene TRBJ2-5; no clear D gene. Germline lookup yields CDR1 SGHNT and CDR2 YENEEA. Trimming left V 1 base short and J 2 bases short, with 5 bases between. The CDR3 loop spans 13 amino acids. CDR3 in amino acids: CASSLGAQETQYF. The CDR3 DNA sequence: TGTGCCAGCAGCTTAGGTGCTCAAGAGACCCAGTACTTC.

The chain is built from TRBV5-4 and TRBJ2-2; 7 bases fit TRBD2. The CDR3 is 17 amino acids. V shed 0 bases, J shed 1 base, and the junction held 6 bases outside the gene matches. The germline V gene has CDR1 SGHNT and CDR2 YYREEE (reference sequence). CDR3 bases: TGTGCCAGCAGCTTGGATCCGGGACTAAGGAACACCGGGGAGCTGTTTTTT. It codes for CASSLDPGLRNTGELFF.